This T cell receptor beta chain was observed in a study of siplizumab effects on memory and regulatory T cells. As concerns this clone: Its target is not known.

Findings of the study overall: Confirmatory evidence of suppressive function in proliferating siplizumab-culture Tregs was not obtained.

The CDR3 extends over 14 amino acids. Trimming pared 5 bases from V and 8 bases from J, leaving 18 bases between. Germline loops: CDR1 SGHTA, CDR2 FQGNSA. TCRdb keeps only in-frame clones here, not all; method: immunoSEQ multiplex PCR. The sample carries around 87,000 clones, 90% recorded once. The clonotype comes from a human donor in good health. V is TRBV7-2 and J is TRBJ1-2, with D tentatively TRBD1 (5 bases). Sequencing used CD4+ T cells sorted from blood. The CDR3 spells CASSHGTLLGGYTF. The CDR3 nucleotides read TGTGCCAGCAGCCATGGGACCCTTCTAGGGGGCTACACCTTC.